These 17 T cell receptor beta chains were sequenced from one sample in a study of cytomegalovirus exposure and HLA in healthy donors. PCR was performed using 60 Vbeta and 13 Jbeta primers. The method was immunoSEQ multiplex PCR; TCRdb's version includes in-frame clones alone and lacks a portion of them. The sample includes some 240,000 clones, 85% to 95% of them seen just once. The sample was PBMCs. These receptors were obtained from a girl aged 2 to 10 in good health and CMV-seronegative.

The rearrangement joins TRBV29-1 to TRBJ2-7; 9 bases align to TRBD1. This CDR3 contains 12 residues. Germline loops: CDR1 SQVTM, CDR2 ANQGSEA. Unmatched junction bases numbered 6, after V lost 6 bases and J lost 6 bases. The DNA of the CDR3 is TGCAGCGTACCGGGACAGGGAGGCGAGCAGTACTTC. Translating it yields CSVPGQGGEQYF.

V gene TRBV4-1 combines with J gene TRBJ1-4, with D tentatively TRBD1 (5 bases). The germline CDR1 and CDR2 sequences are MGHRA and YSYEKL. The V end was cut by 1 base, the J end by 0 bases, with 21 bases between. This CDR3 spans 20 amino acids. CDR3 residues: CASSQVERGTDKTTNEKLFF. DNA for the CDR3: TGCGCCAGCAGCCAAGTGGAGCGCGGGACGGACAAAACAACTAATGAAAAACTGTTTTTT.

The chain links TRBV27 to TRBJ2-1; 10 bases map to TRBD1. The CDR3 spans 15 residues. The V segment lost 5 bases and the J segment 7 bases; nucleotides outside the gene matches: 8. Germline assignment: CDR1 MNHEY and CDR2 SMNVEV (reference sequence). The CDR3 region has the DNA TGTGCCAGCAGTCCGGACAGGGGGGCAGGGAATGAGCAGTTCTTC. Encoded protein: CASSPDRGAGNEQFF.

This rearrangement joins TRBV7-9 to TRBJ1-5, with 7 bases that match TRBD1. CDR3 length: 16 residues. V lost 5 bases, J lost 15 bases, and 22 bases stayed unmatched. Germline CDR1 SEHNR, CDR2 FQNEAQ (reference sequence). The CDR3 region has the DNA TGTGCCAGCAGCCCCTTGACAGGGCAAGAGCCTTTACAGCGGCATTTT. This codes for CASSPLTGQEPLQRHF.

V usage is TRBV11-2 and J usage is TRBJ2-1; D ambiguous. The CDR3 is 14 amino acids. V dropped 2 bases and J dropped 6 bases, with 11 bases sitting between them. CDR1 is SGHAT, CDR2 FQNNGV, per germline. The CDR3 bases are TGTGCCAGCAGCTTAATAGAGAGTAGCAATGAGCAGTTCTTC. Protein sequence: CASSLIESSNEQFF. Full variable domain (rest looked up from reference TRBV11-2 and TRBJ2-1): EAGVAQSPRYKIIEKRQSVAFWCNPISGHATLYWYQQILGQGPKLLIQFQNNGVVDDSQLPKDRFSAERLKGVDSTLKIQPAKLEDSAVYLCASSLIESSNEQFFGPGTRLTVL.

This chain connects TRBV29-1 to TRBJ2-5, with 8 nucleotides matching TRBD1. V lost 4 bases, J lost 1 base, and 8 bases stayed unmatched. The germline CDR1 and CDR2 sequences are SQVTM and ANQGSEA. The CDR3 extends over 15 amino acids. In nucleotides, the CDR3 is TGCAGCGTTGGTTGGGGACAGGCCCTCCAAGAGACCCAGTACTTC. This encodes CSVGWGQALQETQYF.

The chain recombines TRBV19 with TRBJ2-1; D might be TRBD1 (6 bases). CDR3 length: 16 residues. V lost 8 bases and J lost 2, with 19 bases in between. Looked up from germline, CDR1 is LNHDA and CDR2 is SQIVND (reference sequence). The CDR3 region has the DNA TGTGCCAGTGGCCTCCAGACAGGTCTTACCTACAATGAGCAGTTCTTC. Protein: CASGLQTGLTYNEQFF. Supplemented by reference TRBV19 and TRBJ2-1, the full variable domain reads DGGITQSPKYLFRKEGQNVTLSCEQNLNHDAMYWYRQDPGQGLRLIYYSQIVNDFQKGDIAEGYSVSREKKESFPLTVTSAQKNPTAFYLCASGLQTGLTYNEQFFGPGTRLTVL.

In DNA, the CDR3 is TGCAGCGTTGAACCCCGGCAGGCGAACACTGAAGCTTTCTTT. The encoded protein is CSVEPRQANTEAFF. The rearrangement links TRBV29-1 to TRBJ1-1, with D unclear. CDR3 length: 14 residues. Germline CDR1 is SQVTM and CDR2 is ANQGSEA. Trimming removed 2 bases at V and 1 base at J, with 11 bases between.

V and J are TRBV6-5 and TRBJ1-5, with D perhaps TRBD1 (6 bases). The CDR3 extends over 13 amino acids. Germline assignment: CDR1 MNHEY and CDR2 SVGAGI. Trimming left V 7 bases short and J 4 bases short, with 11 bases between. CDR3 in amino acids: CASTEGGNQPQHF. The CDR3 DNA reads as TGTGCCAGCACCGAGGGGGGGAATCAGCCCCAGCATTTT.

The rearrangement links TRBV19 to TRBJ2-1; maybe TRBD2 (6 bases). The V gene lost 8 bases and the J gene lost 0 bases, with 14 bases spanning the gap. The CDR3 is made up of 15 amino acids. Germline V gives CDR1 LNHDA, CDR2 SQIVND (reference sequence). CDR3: CASSLATPSYNEQFF. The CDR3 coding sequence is TGTGCCAGTTCGCTAGCGACTCCCTCCTACAATGAGCAGTTCTTC.

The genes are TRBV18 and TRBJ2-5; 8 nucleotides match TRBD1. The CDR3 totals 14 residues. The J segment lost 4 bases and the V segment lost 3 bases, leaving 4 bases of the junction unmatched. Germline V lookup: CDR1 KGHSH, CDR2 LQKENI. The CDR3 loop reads CASSPLDRVETQYF. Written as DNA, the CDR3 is TGTGCCAGCTCACCTTTGGACAGGGTAGAGACCCAGTACTTC.

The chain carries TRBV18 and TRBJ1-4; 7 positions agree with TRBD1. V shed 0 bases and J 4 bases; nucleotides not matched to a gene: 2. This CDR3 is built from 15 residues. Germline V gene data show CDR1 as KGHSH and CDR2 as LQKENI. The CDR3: CASSPPGTVNEKLFF. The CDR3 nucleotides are TGTGCCAGCTCACCACCGGGGACAGTTAATGAAAAACTGTTTTTT.

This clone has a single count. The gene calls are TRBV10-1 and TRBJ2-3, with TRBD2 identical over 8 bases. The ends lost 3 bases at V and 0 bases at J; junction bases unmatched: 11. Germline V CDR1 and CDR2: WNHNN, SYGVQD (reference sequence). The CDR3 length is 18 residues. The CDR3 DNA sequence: TGCGCCAGCAGTGATGTGGCGGGAGGCCGTCGTAGCACAGATACGCAGTATTTT. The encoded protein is CASSDVAGGRRSTDTQYF.

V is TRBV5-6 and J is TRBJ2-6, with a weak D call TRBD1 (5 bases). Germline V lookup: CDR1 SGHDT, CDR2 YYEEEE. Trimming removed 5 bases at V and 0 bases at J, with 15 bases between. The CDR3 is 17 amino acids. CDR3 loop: CASSRAGRDSGANVLTF. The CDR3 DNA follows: TGTGCCAGCAGTCGAGCAGGGCGAGACTCTGGGGCCAACGTCCTGACTTTC.

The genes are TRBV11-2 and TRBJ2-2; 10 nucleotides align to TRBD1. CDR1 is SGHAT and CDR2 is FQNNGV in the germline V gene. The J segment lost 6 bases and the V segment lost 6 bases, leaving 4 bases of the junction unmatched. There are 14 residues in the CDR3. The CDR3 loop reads CASRRDRGSGELFF. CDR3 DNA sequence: TGTGCCAGCAGGAGGGACAGGGGCTCCGGGGAGCTGTTTTTT.

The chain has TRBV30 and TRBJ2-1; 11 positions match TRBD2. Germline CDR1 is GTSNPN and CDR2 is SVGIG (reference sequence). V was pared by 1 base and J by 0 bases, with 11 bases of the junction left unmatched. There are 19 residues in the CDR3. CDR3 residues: CAWSDLMASGGNSYNEQFF. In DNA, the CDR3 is TGTGCCTGGAGTGACCTAATGGCTAGCGGGGGGAACTCCTACAATGAGCAGTTCTTC.

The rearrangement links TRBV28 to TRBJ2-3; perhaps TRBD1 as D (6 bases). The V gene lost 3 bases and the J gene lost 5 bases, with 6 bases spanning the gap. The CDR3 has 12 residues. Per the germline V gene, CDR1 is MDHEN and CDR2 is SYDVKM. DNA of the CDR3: TGTGCCAGCAGTTTGACAGGAGATACGCAGTATTTT. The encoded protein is CASSLTGDTQYF.